The 27 T cell receptor beta chains reported below all come from one sample, sequenced in a study of shared clonotypes between healthy human individuals. Repertoires were generated with immunoSEQ multiplex PCR, while TCRdb's copy carries only in-frame clones and drops some. Of about 960,000 clones detected, 70% to 85% appear once; the ten largest clones hold roughly 1.5%. Sequences were obtained from memory CD4+ T cells sorted from blood. Subset meaning: CD45RA-negative fraction. These receptor sequences come from a man aged 18 to 29 in good health.

The J gene is TRBJ1-6, the V gene TRBV30; D is unclear. Germline CDR1 is GTSNPN and CDR2 is SVGIG (reference sequence). The CDR3 extends over 11 amino acids. The V end lost 2 bases, the J end lost 7 bases, and 3 bases lay between the germline ends. The CDR3 bases are TGTGCCTGGAGTAAAAATTCACCCCTCCACTTT. It codes for CAWSKNSPLHF. Combining the CDR3 with reference TRBV30 and TRBJ1-6 gives the whole variable domain SQTIHQWPATLVQPVGSPLSLECTVEGTSNPNLYWYRQAAGRGLQLLFYSVGIGQISSEVPQNLSASRPQDRQFILSSKKLLLSDSGFYLCAWSKNSPLHFGNGTRLTVT.

The J gene is TRBJ1-1, the V gene TRBV18; 8 bases align to TRBD1. This CDR3 contains 15 residues. CDR1 is KGHSH, CDR2 LQKENI, per germline. The V and J ends lost 5 bases and 1 base, in that order; junction bases with no gene match: 6. The CDR3 DNA is TGTGCCAGCTCATCGACAGGGGTTTCGAACACTGAAGCTTTCTTT. It yields the protein CASSSTGVSNTEAFF. Based on the CDR3 plus reference TRBV18 and TRBJ1-1, the full variable domain is NAGVMQNPRHLVRRRGQEARLRCSPMKGHSHVYWYRQLPEEGLKFMVYLQKENIIDESGMPKERFSAEFPKEGPSILRIQQVVRGDSAAYFCASSSTGVSNTEAFFGQGTRLTVV.

The gene calls are TRBV6-5 and TRBJ1-2; possible D gene TRBD1, 5 bases. CDR1 is MNHEY, CDR2 SVGAGI, per germline. This CDR3 is built from 15 residues. V gave up 5 bases and J gave up 8 bases, with 21 bases separating them. CDR3 amino acids: CASSSRTRGGLGYTF. In DNA form, the CDR3 reads TGTGCCAGCAGTAGCCGCACACGGGGGGGACTAGGCTACACCTTC.

This chain connects TRBV30 to TRBJ1-2, with D uncertain. Per the germline V gene, CDR1 is GTSNPN and CDR2 is SVGIG (reference sequence). The CDR3 totals 13 residues. The V and J ends lost 3 bases and 5 bases respectively, with 13 bases between them. The CDR3 reads CAWRPGPYYGYTF. CDR3 nucleotides: TGTGCCTGGAGACCGGGTCCATATTATGGCTACACCTTC.

The chain is built from TRBV30 and TRBJ1-1; D gene unclear. Trimming removed 1 base at V and 9 bases at J, with 9 bases between. This CDR3 is 11 amino acids long. Germline-derived CDR1 and CDR2 are GTSNPN and SVGIG (reference sequence). As DNA, the CDR3 is TGTGCCTGGAGTGACCAGCAGAAAGCTTTCTTT. Its translation: CAWSDQQKAFF.

This chain joins TRBV10-3 and TRBJ2-5, with 8 bases identical to TRBD1. With 4 bases clipped from V and 4 bases from J, the junction kept 5 bases outside the gene matches. Germline CDR1 ENHRY, CDR2 SYGVKD. The CDR3 has 14 residues. In DNA, the CDR3 is TGTGCCATCAGTGCGACAGGGGTGCGAGAGACCCAGTACTTC. Translating it yields CAISATGVRETQYF.

V gene TRBV27 combines with J gene TRBJ2-2; possible D gene TRBD2, 6 bases. The germline V and J ends were trimmed by 7 bases and 4 bases, with 25 bases remaining between them. The CDR3 extends over 18 amino acids. The germline V gene has CDR1 MNHEY and CDR2 SMNVEV (reference sequence). CDR3 coding DNA: TGTGCCAGCAAGCCTGAGTCGAGACTAGGGCGAGCCACCGGGGAGCTGTTTTTT. Translated, it gives CASKPESRLGRATGELFF.

The gene calls are TRBV18 and TRBJ2-3; the D is unclear. The germline gives CDR1 KGHSH, CDR2 LQKENI. There are 17 residues in the CDR3. Deletions cut 0 bases from V and 1 base from J, with 14 bases between. The CDR3 loop is CASSPPSIGGRTDTQYF. DNA for the CDR3: TGTGCCAGCTCACCACCGTCTATTGGCGGCCGCACAGATACGCAGTATTTT. The variable domain in full, with the rest retrieved from reference TRBV18 and TRBJ2-3, is NAGVMQNPRHLVRRRGQEARLRCSPMKGHSHVYWYRQLPEEGLKFMVYLQKENIIDESGMPKERFSAEFPKEGPSILRIQQVVRGDSAAYFCASSPPSIGGRTDTQYFGPGTRLTVL.

The chain is built from TRBV2 and TRBJ1-5; D is ambiguous. This CDR3 is 13 amino acids long. V was clipped by 3 bases and J by 5 bases, with 8 bases between them. Germline V lookup: CDR1 SNHLY, CDR2 FYNNEI. The CDR3 sequence is CASSDGLYQPQHF. DNA for the CDR3: TGTGCCAGCAGTGATGGACTCTATCAGCCCCAGCATTTT.

The chain is built from TRBV6-1 and TRBJ2-3, with D unresolved. The V gene's germline CDR1 is MNHNS and CDR2 SASEGT. The V end was cut by 5 bases, the J end by 6 bases, with 18 bases between. The CDR3 extends over 15 amino acids. This CDR3 is CASSSPVALVDTQYF. In nucleotides, the CDR3 is TGTGCCAGCAGTTCACCCGTAGCCCTCGTCGATACGCAGTATTTT.

This chain uses TRBV6-5 with TRBJ2-5; D possibly matches TRBD1 or TRBD2 (6 bases each). Germline V CDR1 and CDR2: MNHEY, SVGAGI. Deletions cut 5 bases from V and 5 bases from J, with 15 bases between. The CDR3 covers 14 residues. In DNA form, the CDR3 reads TGTGCCAGCAGTACCCTGGGGGGCGCGGAGACCCAGTACTTC. Its translation: CASSTLGGAETQYF.

The chain combines TRBV14 with TRBJ2-4; D might be TRBD2 (6 bases). The V gene's germline CDR1 is SGHDN and CDR2 FVKESK. The CDR3 is 17 amino acids. V lost 4 bases and J lost 0, with 16 bases in between. The CDR3, as DNA: TGTGCCAGCAGCCTCGGAGGGCTAGCTATAGCCAAAAACATTCAGTACTTC. Its protein product is CASSLGGLAIAKNIQYF.

J is TRBJ1-4 and V is TRBV6-1; possible D gene TRBD1, 5 bases. Trimming stripped 3 bases from V and 10 bases from J, with 18 bases between. Germline V gene lookup returns CDR1 MNHNS and CDR2 SASEGT. The CDR3 covers 15 residues. The CDR3 region is CASSDLQRGLGKLFF. The CDR3 coding sequence is TGTGCCAGCAGTGATTTACAGAGGGGTCTGGGAAAACTGTTTTTT.

The sample holds a few counts of this clone. The V gene is TRBV19, the J gene TRBJ2-2; D gene uncertain. The germline V and J ends were trimmed by 4 bases and 1 base, with 10 bases remaining between them. CDR1 LNHDA and CDR2 SQIVND come from the germline V gene (reference sequence). This CDR3 is built from 15 residues. CDR3 in DNA: TGTGCCAGTAGTAAGGGCCAGAGGAACACCGGGGAGCTGTTTTTT. Protein sequence: CASSKGQRNTGELFF.

The chain carries TRBV28 and TRBJ2-7; 11 nucleotides line up with TRBD2. The germline CDR1 and CDR2 sequences are MDHEN and SYDVKM. V was pared by 1 base and J by 7 bases, with 9 bases of the junction left unmatched. The CDR3 runs to 16 residues. The CDR3 sequence is CASSLYLAGGPGEQYF. The CDR3 coding sequence is TGTGCCAGCAGTTTATATCTAGCGGGGGGCCCAGGGGAGCAGTACTTC.

Concerning this clone: The sample contains more than one DNA sequence encoding this CDR3. This chain uses TRBV19 with TRBJ2-5; 8 nucleotides line up with TRBD1. CDR1 is LNHDA and CDR2 is SQIVND in the germline V gene (reference sequence). J gave up 5 bases and V 3 bases, and 2 bases lay outside the gene matches. The CDR3 totals 13 residues. CDR3: CASSINRGETQYF. In nucleotides, the CDR3 is TGTGCCAGTAGTATCAACAGGGGGGAGACCCAGTACTTC.

The rearrangement uses TRBV5-6 and TRBJ1-6; a possible D gene is TRBD1 (5 bases). V was clipped by 4 bases and J by 0 bases, with 14 bases between them. This CDR3 is built from 17 residues. Germline assignment: CDR1 SGHDT and CDR2 YYEEEE. CDR3 nucleotides: TGTGCCAGCAGCATGACGGGGGGGAGCTCCTATAATTCACCCCTCCACTTT. It yields the protein CASSMTGGSSYNSPLHF.

This clone was counted between two and nine times. The V call is TRBV5-1, the J call TRBJ2-5; D remains unclear. The CDR3 is made up of 14 amino acids. The germline gives CDR1 SGHRS, CDR2 YFSETQ. Trimming removed 4 bases from V and 1 base from J, with 11 bases in between. The CDR3, as DNA: TGCGCCAGCAGCCCCCCACCGGGCCAAGAGACCCAGTACTTC. It translates to CASSPPPGQETQYF.

J is TRBJ1-1 and V is TRBV6-1; D is uncertain. The V end lost 10 bases, the J end lost 0 bases, and 12 bases lay between the germline ends. This CDR3 comprises 13 residues. Germline CDR1 and CDR2: MNHNS and SASEGT. The CDR3 DNA sequence: TGTGCCACTACACGCCACATGAACACTGAAGCTTTCTTT. Residues: CATTRHMNTEAFF.

The chain links TRBV30 to TRBJ2-5, with 9 bases identical to TRBD1. This CDR3 has 15 residues. CDR1 and CDR2 from the germline V gene are GTSNPN and SVGIG (reference sequence). J lost 4 bases, V lost 0 bases, and 6 bases had no gene match. Here the CDR3 DNA reads TGTGCCTGGAGTGTATACAGGGGGCCCCGAGAGACCCAGTACTTC. Its protein is CAWSVYRGPRETQYF.

The chain carries TRBV5-1 and TRBJ1-1; 9 bases are a match to TRBD1. This CDR3 has 16 residues. The J segment lost 4 bases and the V segment lost 8 bases, leaving 15 bases of the junction unmatched. Germline loops: CDR1 SGHRS, CDR2 YFSETQ. This CDR3 is CASWEGTGSPTTEAFF. CDR3 coding DNA: TGCGCCAGTTGGGAAGGGACAGGGTCTCCAACCACTGAAGCTTTCTTT.

This chain uses TRBV9 with TRBJ1-1; 8 nucleotides match TRBD1. This CDR3 has 15 amino acids. Looked up from germline, CDR1 is SGDLS and CDR2 is YYNGEE. Unmatched junction bases numbered 11, after V lost 3 bases and J lost 7 bases. The CDR3 region is CASSASTGTGIEAFF. CDR3 in DNA: TGTGCCAGCAGCGCCTCTACCGGGACAGGAATTGAAGCTTTCTTT.

This rearrangement joins TRBV7-2 to TRBJ1-5, with D unclear. The germline V gene encodes CDR1 SGHTA and CDR2 FQGNSA. The CDR3 loop spans 16 amino acids. V was pared by 0 bases and J by 4 bases, with 13 bases between. CDR3 bases: TGTGCCAGCAGCTTAGCGTCCAGCGGGCCAAATCAGCCCCAGCATTTT. Residues: CASSLASSGPNQPQHF.

J is TRBJ2-7 and V is TRBV6-1, with D possibly being TRBD1 (6 bases). Per the germline V gene, CDR1 is MNHNS and CDR2 is SASEGT. The V end lost 8 bases, the J end lost 3 bases, and 11 bases lay between the germline ends. The CDR3 length is 12 residues. CDR3 region: CASGDNIYEQYF. In DNA, the CDR3 is TGTGCCAGCGGGGACAACATCTACGAGCAGTACTTC.

The gene calls are TRBV7-6 and TRBJ1-5, with D possibly TRBD1 on 5 matching bases. This CDR3 is 16 amino acids long. V was shortened by 3 bases and J by 5 bases, with 17 bases between the two germline ends. The germline V gene has CDR1 SGHVS and CDR2 FNYEAQ. CDR3 DNA: TGTGCCAGCAGCTTCTATAGGGGCCGTACCTATCAGCCCCAGCATTTT. Protein product: CASSFYRGRTYQPQHF.

V gene TRBV9 combines with J gene TRBJ2-7, with TRBD2 identical over 14 bases. CDR3 length: 18 amino acids. The V gene's germline CDR1 is SGDLS and CDR2 YYNGEE. With V trimmed by 4 bases and J by 1 base, 10 bases remained unmatched. The CDR3 region has the DNA TGTGCCAGCAGCCCAAGCGGGACTAGCGGGAGTAGATCCTACGAGCAGTACTTC. Amino acid sequence: CASSPSGTSGSRSYEQYF.

Concerning this clone itself: In the same sample, other DNA sequences code for this CDR3. This rearrangement joins TRBV28 to TRBJ1-5; the D gene is possibly TRBD1 (6 bases). V gave up 1 base and J gave up 2 bases, with 6 bases separating them. CDR1 and CDR2 from the germline V gene are MDHEN and SYDVKM. There are 14 residues in the CDR3. The CDR3 DNA reads TGTGCCAGCAGTTTATCAGGGGGCAATCAGCCCCAGCATTTT. This translates into CASSLSGGNQPQHF.